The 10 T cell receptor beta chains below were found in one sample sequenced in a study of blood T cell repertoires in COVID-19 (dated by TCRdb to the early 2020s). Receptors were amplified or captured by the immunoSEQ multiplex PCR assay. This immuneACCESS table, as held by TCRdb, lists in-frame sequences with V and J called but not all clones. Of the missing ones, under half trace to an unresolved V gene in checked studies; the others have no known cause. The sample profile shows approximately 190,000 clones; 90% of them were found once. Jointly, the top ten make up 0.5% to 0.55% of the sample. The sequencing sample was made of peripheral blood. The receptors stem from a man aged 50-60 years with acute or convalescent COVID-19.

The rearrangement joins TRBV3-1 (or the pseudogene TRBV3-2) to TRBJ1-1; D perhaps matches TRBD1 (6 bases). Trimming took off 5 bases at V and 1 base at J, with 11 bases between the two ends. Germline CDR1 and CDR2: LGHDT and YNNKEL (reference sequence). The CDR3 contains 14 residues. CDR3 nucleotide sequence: TGTGCCAGCAGCGTACAGGGATCGAACACTGAAGCTTTCTTT. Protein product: CASSVQGSNTEAFF.

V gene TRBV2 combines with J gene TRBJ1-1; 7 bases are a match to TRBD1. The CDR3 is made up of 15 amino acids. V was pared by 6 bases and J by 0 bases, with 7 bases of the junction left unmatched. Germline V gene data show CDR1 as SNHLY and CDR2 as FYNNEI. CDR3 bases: TGTGCCAGCAGGGTCGACAGGGTAGTGAACACTGAAGCTTTCTTT. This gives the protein CASRVDRVVNTEAFF.

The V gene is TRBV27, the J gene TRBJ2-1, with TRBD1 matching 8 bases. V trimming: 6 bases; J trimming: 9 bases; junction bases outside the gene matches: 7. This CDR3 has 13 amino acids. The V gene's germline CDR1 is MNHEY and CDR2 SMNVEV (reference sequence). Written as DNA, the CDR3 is TGTGCCAGCAGCTGGACAGGGCTCACTGAGCAGTTCTTC. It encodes CASSWTGLTEQFF.

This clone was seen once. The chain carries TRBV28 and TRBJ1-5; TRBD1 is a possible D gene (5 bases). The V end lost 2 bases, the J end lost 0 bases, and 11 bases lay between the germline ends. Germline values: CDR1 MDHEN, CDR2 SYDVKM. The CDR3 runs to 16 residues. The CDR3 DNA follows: TGTGCCAGCAGTTTACCGACAGTGGATAGCAATCAGCCCCAGCATTTT. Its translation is CASSLPTVDSNQPQHF.

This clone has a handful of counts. This CDR3 is CATSGGQGTGEQYV. CDR3 sequence (DNA): TGTGCCACCAGCGGGGGACAGGGGACGGGGGAGCAGTACGTC. The chain employs TRBV15 and TRBJ2-7; 10 nucleotides line up with TRBD1. The CDR3 is 14 amino acids. Germline-derived CDR1 and CDR2 are LNHNV and YYDKDF (reference sequence). V lost 5 bases, J lost 7 bases, and 8 bases stayed unmatched.

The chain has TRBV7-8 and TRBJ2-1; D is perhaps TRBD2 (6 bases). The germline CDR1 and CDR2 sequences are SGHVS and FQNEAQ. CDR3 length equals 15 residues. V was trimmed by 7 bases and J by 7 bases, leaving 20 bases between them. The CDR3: CASTPDYPPGNEQFF. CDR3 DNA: TGTGCCAGCACCCCGGACTATCCCCCCGGAAATGAGCAGTTCTTC.

CDR3 sequence reads: CASSPFTGDNSPLHF. CDR3 DNA sequence: TGTGCCAGCTCACCATTCACAGGGGATAATTCACCCCTCCACTTT. J is TRBJ1-6 and V is TRBV18, with 7 nucleotides matching TRBD1. This CDR3 is 15 amino acids long. The V segment lost 2 bases and the J segment 5 bases; nucleotides outside the gene matches: 3. Germline values: CDR1 KGHSH, CDR2 LQKENI.

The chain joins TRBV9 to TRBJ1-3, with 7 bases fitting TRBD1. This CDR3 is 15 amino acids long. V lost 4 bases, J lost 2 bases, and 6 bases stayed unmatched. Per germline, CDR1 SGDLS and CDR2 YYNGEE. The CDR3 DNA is TGTGCCAGCAGCCCACGACAGGGAACTGGAAACACCATATATTTT. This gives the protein CASSPRQGTGNTIYF. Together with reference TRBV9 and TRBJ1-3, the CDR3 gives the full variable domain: DSGVTQTPKHLITATGQRVTLRCSPRSGDLSVYWYQQSLDQGLQFLIQYYNGEERAKGNILERFSAQQFPDLHSELNLSSLELGDSALYFCASSPRQGTGNTIYFGEGSWLTVV.

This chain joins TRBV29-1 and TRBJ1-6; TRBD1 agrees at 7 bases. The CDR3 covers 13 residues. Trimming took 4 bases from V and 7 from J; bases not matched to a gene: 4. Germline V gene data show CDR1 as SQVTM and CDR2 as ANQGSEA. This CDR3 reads CSVGGTVNSPLHF. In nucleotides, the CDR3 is TGCAGCGTTGGGGGGACAGTGAATTCACCCCTCCACTTT.

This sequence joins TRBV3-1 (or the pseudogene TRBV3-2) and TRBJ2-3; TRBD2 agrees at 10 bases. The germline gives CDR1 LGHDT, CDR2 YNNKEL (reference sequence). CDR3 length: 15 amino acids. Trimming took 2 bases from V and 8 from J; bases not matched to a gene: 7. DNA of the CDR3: TGTGCCAGCAGCCAATTCCTAGCGGGAGTCGGTACGCAGTATTTT. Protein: CASSQFLAGVGTQYF.